This entry concerns a single T cell receptor beta chain. The data were obtained in a study of beta chain features in type 1 diabetes. The germline V gene encodes CDR1 SEHNR and CDR2 FQNEAQ (reference sequence). The V gene lost 5 bases and the J gene lost 0 bases, with 10 bases spanning the gap. CDR3 size: 14 residues. The study reverse transcribed the entire isolated RNA, so it sequenced expressed TCRB transcripts. Repertoires were generated with immunoSEQ multiplex PCR, while TCRdb's copy carries only in-frame clones and drops some. The data show hundreds of thousands of clones, about 71% seen once. Sequenced material: naive CD4+ T cells from blood. This TCR was sampled from a man aged 25 to 45 in good health. The chain links TRBV7-9 to TRBJ1-1; D may be TRBD1 (6 bases). The CDR3 spells CASSQGNMNTEAFF. DNA of the CDR3: TGTGCCAGCAGCCAGGGGAACATGAACACTGAAGCTTTCTTT.